The 13 T cell receptor beta chains reported below all come from one sample, sequenced in a study of molecular identifiers for immune sequencing clone quantification. One entry per CDR3 protein results from TCRdb running MiXCR on the PCR reads. Here the sample spans 45,000 to 55,000 distinct CDR3 sequences, roughly a third being singletons. The sample consisted of naive CD8+ T cells from blood, with Jurkat cell RNA spiked in. Subset of the sample: FACS-sorted CD8+CD4-CCR7+CD45RA+ naive T cells. These receptors originate from a human donor in good health. Some libraries in this study had Jurkat cell RNA spiked in.

This chain uses TRBV15 with TRBJ2-2; D may be TRBD1 or TRBD2 (5 bases each). The CDR3 runs 14 residues. The ends were cut back, 0 bases at V and 10 bases at J, with 12 bases in the middle. Germline V lookup: CDR1 LNHNV, CDR2 YYDKDF (reference sequence). The CDR3 sequence: CATSRDTGPEELFF. The CDR3 DNA reads TGTGCCACCAGCAGAGATACGGGGCCGGAGGAGCTGTTTTTT. The variable domain in full, completed from reference TRBV15 and TRBJ2-2, reads DAMVIQNPRYQVTQFGKPVTLSCSQTLNHNVMYWYQQKSSQAPKLLFHYYDKDFNNEADTPDNFQSRRPNTSFCFLDIRSPGLGDTAMYLCATSRDTGPEELFFGEGSRLTVL.

In regard to this clonotype: This could be a read error, since a much larger clone is one nucleotide away. The CDR3 ends on some other residue instead of the conserved phenylalanine or tryptophan, so this is likely a read error. V gene TRBV4-2 combines with J gene TRBJ2-7; perhaps TRBD1 as D (6 bases). Germline V gene data show CDR1 as LGHNA and CDR2 as YNFKEQ. Trimming removed 5 bases at V and 0 bases at J, with 11 bases between. The CDR3 loop spans 14 amino acids. The CDR3 nucleotides are TGTGCCAGCAGCACCCGGGACAACTCCTACGAGCAGTACATC. This sequence encodes CASSTRDNSYEQYI.

On this clonotype: A clone one base away is much larger, so this may be a read error. The gene calls are TRBV5-4 and TRBJ1-1; 9 nucleotides line up with TRBD1. Germline loops: CDR1 SGHNT, CDR2 YYREEE (reference sequence). Trimming cost V 3 bases and J 6 bases; bases outside gene matches: 15. This CDR3 has 17 residues. Here the CDR3 DNA reads TGTGCCAGCAGCTCGGCGTTGGGGACAGGGTTAGGCGCTGAAGCTTTCTTT. Protein: CASSSALGTGLGAEAFF.

In DNA, the CDR3 is TGTGCCAGCAGTTACGCGGGACAGGGCATGAACACTGAAGCTTTCTTT. It codes for CASSYAGQGMNTEAFF. V is TRBV6-5 and J is TRBJ1-1, with 9 bases aligning to TRBD1. This CDR3 has 16 amino acids. Germline V gene sequence: CDR1 MNHEY, CDR2 SVGAGI. With V trimmed by 2 bases and J by 0 bases, 4 bases remained unmatched.

This clonotype appeared a few times. The V gene is TRBV15, the J gene TRBJ1-4, with TRBD1 matching over 8 bases. V lost 5 bases to trimming and J lost 4 bases; unmatched junction nucleotides: 9. This CDR3 region has 16 residues. Germline-derived CDR1 and CDR2 are LNHNV and YYDKDF (reference sequence). The CDR3 sequence is CATSGPGTGYNEKLFF. DNA of the CDR3: TGTGCCACCAGCGGGCCCGGGACAGGCTATAATGAAAAACTGTTTTTT.

This clonotype was detected only a few times. A much larger clone differs by one base, so this may be a read error. This rearrangement joins TRBV7-2 to TRBJ1-1; tentatively, D is TRBD1 (5 bases). This CDR3 region has 15 residues. Germline CDR1 reads SGHTA; CDR2 reads FQGNSA. Trimming cost V 1 base and J 5 bases, with 14 bases left between them. The CDR3 DNA is TGTGCCAGCAGCTTAGTTCGGGCAGGGCGTACTGAAGCTTTCTTT. The encoded protein is CASSLVRAGRTEAFF. Full variable domain (outside the CDR3, taken from reference TRBV7-2 and TRBJ1-1): GAGVSQSPSNKVTEKGKDVELRCDPISGHTALYWYRQSLGQGLEFLIYFQGNSAPDKSGLPSDRFSAERTGGSVSTLTIQRTQQEDSAVYLCASSLVRAGRTEAFFGQGTRLTVV.

This chain uses TRBV13 with TRBJ2-1; D unresolved. V gave up 3 bases and J gave up 8 bases, with 5 bases separating them. Germline CDR1 and CDR2: PRHDT and FYEKMQ (reference sequence). This CDR3 has 11 residues. CDR3: CASSFRDEQFF. The CDR3, as DNA: TGTGCCAGCAGCTTTAGGGATGAGCAGTTCTTC.

This clonotype occurred many times. The gene calls are TRBV7-9 and TRBJ2-7, with 8 bases lining up with TRBD1. The germline V gene encodes CDR1 SEHNR and CDR2 FQNEAQ (reference sequence). This CDR3 contains 14 residues. V gave up 5 bases and J gave up 4 bases; unmatched junction bases: 7. CDR3 DNA: TGTGCCAGCAGCCAAAGACAGGGGAGGTACGAGCAGTACTTC. This encodes CASSQRQGRYEQYF. Filled out from reference TRBV7-9 and TRBJ2-7, the complete variable domain reads DTGVSQNPRHKITKRGQNVTFRCDPISEHNRLYWYRQTLGQGPEFLTYFQNEAQLEKSRLLSDRFSAERPKGSFSTLEIQRTEQGDSAMYLCASSQRQGRYEQYFGPGTRLTVT.

V gene TRBV5-3 combines with J gene TRBJ2-5; no reliable D call. TRBV5-3 is an open reading frame whose function is uncertain. CDR3 length: 14 residues. V lost 8 bases and J 5 bases, leaving 19 bases between the germline ends. The CDR3 loop is CASGLDRSTETQYF. The CDR3 DNA is TGTGCCAGCGGCTTGGATCGCAGCACGGAGACCCAGTACTTC.

Turning to this clonotype: As the CDR3 is not closed by the conserved phenylalanine or tryptophan, this likely results from a read error. The chain joins TRBV13 to TRBJ2-5; D ambiguous. The V end was cut by 2 bases, the J end by 2 bases, with 12 bases between. Germline assignment: CDR1 PRHDT and CDR2 FYEKMQ (reference sequence). This CDR3 has 15 residues. The CDR3 DNA reads TGTGCCAGCAGCTTAAGCCCGACTGGGCAAGAGACCCAGTACTTA. Protein product: CASSLSPTGQETQYL.

This clonotype was counted only a few times. The chain is built from TRBV27 and TRBJ2-7; D tentatively fits TRBD1 or TRBD2 (6 bases each). V lost 5 bases to trimming and J lost 6 bases, with 11 bases between them. The CDR3 totals 12 residues. Germline assignment: CDR1 MNHEY and CDR2 SMNVEV (reference sequence). This CDR3 reads CASSMGGGEQYF. CDR3 in DNA: TGTGCCAGCAGTATGGGGGGCGGCGAGCAGTACTTC.

This clonotype was observed a handful of times. V and J are TRBV11-3 and TRBJ2-5; D is tentatively TRBD1 or TRBD2 (5 bases each). The CDR3 covers 15 residues. V was clipped by 4 bases and J by 5 bases, with 17 bases between them. The germline V gene has CDR1 SGHNT and CDR2 YENEEA. The CDR3 region is CASSSGSGTRETQYF. DNA of the CDR3: TGTGCCAGCAGCTCAGGGTCCGGGACGAGGGAGACCCAGTACTTC. The full variable domain, with the rest looked up from reference TRBV11-3 and TRBJ2-5, is EAGVVQSPRYKIIEKKQPVAFWCNPISGHNTLYWYLQNLGQGPELLIRYENEEAVDDSQLPKDRFSAERLKGVDSTLKIQPAELGDSAVYLCASSSGSGTRETQYFGPGTRLLVL.

This clonotype occurred once. No conserved phenylalanine or tryptophan ends this CDR3, so it is likely a read error. The rearrangement joins TRBV13 to TRBJ2-1; D uncertain. Trimming shortened V by 5 bases and J by 0 bases, and 11 bases separated the two germline ends. The CDR3 has 15 amino acids. Germline CDR1 and CDR2: PRHDT and FYEKMQ (reference sequence). The chain's CDR3 is CASSTGWSSYNEQFI. The CDR3 bases are TGTGCCAGCAGCACCGGATGGAGCTCCTACAATGAGCAGTTCATC.